These T cell receptor beta chains were read from a single sample in a study of Ad26.COV2.S vaccination and SARS-CoV-2 variants. Repertoires were generated with immunoSEQ multiplex PCR, while TCRdb's copy carries only in-frame clones and drops some. The sample consists of fewer than 400,000 clones, 85% of them appearing once. The material was peripheral blood, obtained in a trial of Ad26.COV2.S vaccine versus placebo. The source of these receptors is a person between 18 and 59 years old who received the Ad26.COV2.S COVID-19 vaccine or a placebo. CDR3s include the opening cysteine and the closing phenylalanine or tryptophan. The D gene is left open where the match is weak. Clone size is not always given. Where it is, it says once, few, many or a class for expanded clones.

. | TRBJ1-5 | TRBV24-1 | TRBD1 | TGTGCCACCAGCGCCGGGACAGGGGTTTATCAGCCCCAGCATTTT | CATSAGTGVYQPQHF
. | TRBJ2-3 | TRBV4-1 | TRBD2 | TGCGCCAGCAGCCAAGGAAGCGGGGGCAGCACAGATACGCAGTATTTT | CASSQGSGGSTDTQYF
. | TRBJ1-5 | TRBV30 | . | TGTGCCTGGAGTGCACCTACCCCACAGCCCCAGCATTTT | CAWSAPTPQPQHF
. | TRBJ1-4 | TRBV4-2 | TRBD1 | TGTGCCAGCAGCCAAGGGGACAGGGGGCCGGTAGATGAAAAACTGTTTTTT | CASSQGDRGPVDEKLFF
. | TRBJ2-3 | TRBV28 | . | TGTGCCAGCAGTTCTAGTTCGGATACGCAGTATTTT | CASSSSSDTQYF
. | TRBJ1-1 | TRBV28 | TRBD1 | TGTGCCAGCAGTTTACAAGGGGGCGCAGGAGCTTTCTTT | CASSLQGGAGAFF
. | TRBJ2-7 | TRBV12-3/TRBV12-4 | . | TGTGCCAGCAGTTTACAGTTTCGGGGAGAGCAGTACTTC | CASSLQFRGEQYF
few | TRBJ2-7 | TRBV2 | . | TGTGCCAGCAGTGAAAACAGGTATATTCCCTACGAGCAGTACTTC | CASSENRYIPYEQYF
. | TRBJ1-5 | TRBV7-8 | TRBD1 | TGTGCCAGCAGCTTAGGGGGGGCAGGGGGCACGGGCAATCAGCCCCAGCATTTT | CASSLGGAGGTGNQPQHF
. | TRBJ1-3 | TRBV24-1 | TRBD1 | TGTGCCACCAGTGATCCAGGGGGAACTGGAAACACCATATATTTT | CATSDPGGTGNTIYF
. | TRBJ1-1 | TRBV5-4 | . | TGTGCCAGCAGCTCCCGGGGGGGAATGGGCACTGAAGCTTTCTTT | CASSSRGGMGTEAFF
. | TRBJ2-7 | TRBV5-3 | . | TGTGCCAGAACCCCTGGGGGGTTCGAGCAGTACTTC | CARTPGGFEQYF
. | TRBJ1-6 | TRBV19 | . | TGTGCCAGTAGTAGTCAGGATAATTCACCCCTCCACTTT | CASSSQDNSPLHF
. | TRBJ1-6 | TRBV9 | TRBD1 | TGTGCCAGCGATCCGGGACAGGGTACATCCTATAATTCACCCCTCCACTTT | CASDPGQGTSYNSPLHF
. | TRBJ1-1 | TRBV5-1 | TRBD1 | TGCGCCAGCAGCCCCGGACAGGGCAGGGACACTGAAGCTTTCTTT | CASSPGQGRDTEAFF
. | TRBJ2-5 | TRBV15 | . | TGTGCCACCAGCAGAGTCACTACTAGGTGGGAGACCCAGTACTTC | CATSRVTTRWETQYF
. | TRBJ2-7 | TRBV11-2 | . | TGTGCCAGCAGCTTAGTAGGGGGGCCGTCGGACGAGCAGTACTTC | CASSLVGGPSDEQYF
. | TRBJ1-1 | TRBV18 | . | TGTGCCAGCTCACCACCGGCCGCCGGTGGATTTAACACTGAAGCTTTCTTT | CASSPPAAGGFNTEAFF
once | TRBJ1-3 | TRBV12-3/TRBV12-4 | . | TGTGCCAGCCAGAGGGACTCTGGAAACACCATATATTTT | CASQRDSGNTIYF
. | TRBJ1-1 | TRBV11-2 | . | TGTGCCAGCAGCTTAGGTCAGGGGATGAACACTGAAGCTTTCTTT | CASSLGQGMNTEAFF
. | TRBJ1-4 | TRBV7-9 | . | TGTGCCAGCAGCTTAGATAGTTTTAATGAAAAACTGTTTTTT | CASSLDSFNEKLFF
. | TRBJ1-2 | TRBV18 | . | TGTGCCAGCTCACCGCAGAGGGAGAACTATGGCTACACCTTC | CASSPQRENYGYTF
. | TRBJ2-7 | TRBV14 | . | TGTGCCAGCAGCCTCCGGGTTGGCGTCTACGAGCAGTACTTC | CASSLRVGVYEQYF
. | TRBJ1-2 | TRBV7-2 | . | TGTGCCAGCAGCTCTTTAGGCGGGGGTAATGGCTACACCTTC | CASSSLGGGNGYTF
. | TRBJ1-2 | TRBV5-6 | . | TGTGCCAGCAGCGGGTTCGGTATCGCCAGGGGTCCTTCTGAGGGTGGCTACACCTTC | CASSGFGIARGPSEGGYTF
. | TRBJ1-3 | TRBV6-5 | TRBD1 | TGTGCCAGCCCAGGGGGTTGGGGAAACACCATATATTTT | CASPGGWGNTIYF
once | TRBJ1-1 | TRBV18 | . | TGTGCCAGCTCTCCGGGACCCGGTGAGGCTTTCTTT | CASSPGPGEAFF
. | TRBJ2-2 | TRBV5-1 | . | TGCGCCAGCAGCTTGGATGGCGGGGAGCTGTTTTTT | CASSLDGGELFF
. | TRBJ2-1 | TRBV2 | . | TGTGCCAGCAGTCAGGGATACAGGGTAAACTCCGATGAGCAGTTCTTC | CASSQGYRVNSDEQFF
. | TRBJ2-7 | TRBV7-2 | . | TGTGCCAGCAGCCCCCAGGGCCCTCCTCAAAATTTC | CASSPQGPPQNF
once | TRBJ2-7 | TRBV5-1 | TRBD1 | TGCGCCAGCAGCTTGGAATGGGACAGGGACTACGAGCAGTACTTC | CASSLEWDRDYEQYF
. | TRBJ2-5 | TRBV7-2 | . | TGTGCCAGCAGCCCGCAGTCGGGGGAGACCCAGTACTTC | CASSPQSGETQYF
. | TRBJ2-4 | TRBV2 | . | TGTGCCAGCAGTGAAGAGAGGGTGTCAAACATTCAGTACTTC | CASSEERVSNIQYF
. | TRBJ1-4 | TRBV12-3/TRBV12-4 | . | TGTGCCAGCAGCCTCGGACACGATGAAAAACTGTTTTTT | CASSLGHDEKLFF
. | TRBJ2-2 | TRBV5-1 | . | TGCGCCAGCAGCAAGGACAGAATCACCGGGGAGCTGTTTTTT | CASSKDRITGELFF